This T cell receptor (beta chain) was found in a study of T cell responses to AZD1222 COVID-19 vaccine (TCRdb year 2021). General notes on the study: AZD1222 recipients whose second dose came at about 4 weeks and those whose second dose came at about 12 weeks were combined into one group, since spike-specific TCR depth and breadth did not differ between the two schedules. TCR sequencing covered 230 or so trial participants: 200 to 220 given two doses of AZD1222 and about 26 given two doses of MenACWY control vaccine. Enrollment into the trials was organized by age into subgroups of 18-55, 56-69 and 70-plus years, and those subgroups contained roughly 140, 27 and 60 TCR-sequenced participants, respectively.

Reading the label with the study, this specimen's time point is: baseline before first vaccination. Vaccinee samples were obtained from the UK trials COV001 and COV002, which included a single-blind randomized controlled phase 2/3 trial of AZD1222 (ChAdOx1 nCoV-19) in healthy adults. For TCRbeta chain sequencing, PBMC samples were collected from trial participants at day 0 and at day 28 after the second dose. With regard to this clone: It lacks a known antigen. Base qualities are not provided; no much larger clone lies one nucleotide away.

General findings and caveats noted by the study authors: Conclusions about previously exposed vaccinees are limited, since just 6 or 7 AZD1222 recipients were seropositive for SARS-CoV-2 at baseline. Spike-specific TCR breadth and depth rose significantly after two AZD1222 doses compared with day 0 and with MenACWY recipients. Because no day 14 peak-response samples were available, the repertoires could be characterized only after the peak T cell response. Nearly half of unique spike-specific TCRs reportedly recognized epitopes outside regions mutated in the B.1.351 and B.1.1.7 variants. The vaccine-associated CD4 TCRs covered the entire spike protein, and the dominant responses fell in regions 160-218 and 743-854. Participants were mostly white British and included more females than males, and it was suggested by the authors that clonal diversity may have been underestimated. In the small 56-69-year group, the increase in depth fell short of significance, most likely because of low power.

Sequences LGHDT (CDR1) and YNNKEL (CDR2) are obtained from the germline V gene (reference sequence). V and J lose 3 bases and 2 bases, and a span of 17 bases separates them. The CDR3 has 16 amino acids, counting the end cysteine and phenylalanine. Only the CDR3 DNA is retained, 48 bases long and in frame from the first base. The CDR3 regions of human TCRbeta chains were analyzed by immunosequencing. The paper's data handling went like this. TCRs in the repertoires were compared against a reference library of SARS-CoV-2-specific TCRs that had been generated with the MIRA antigen-specificity platform. Breadth was defined as the fraction of unique TCRs that were SARS-CoV-2-associated. Depth was defined as the fraction of total T cells that were SARS-CoV-2-associated. Using the MIRA data, each spike-specific TCR was mapped to the spike region that the TCR reacts to and placed in a CD4 or CD8 class. Log10-transformed breadth and depth values were compared by one-way ANOVA with Sidak's multiple comparisons tests. TCRdb's version of the immuneACCESS table is confined to in-frame rearrangements and falls short of the full clone set. An unresolved V gene accounts for under half of the shortfall where checked; the remainder is of unknown origin. D and trimming were read from the DNA, whereas the V and J calls and clone size are those reported in that table. For this sample there are 140,000 to 150,000 clones; about 93% appear just once. The ten largest clonotypes hold approximately 9% of the sample.

Here the sequenced sample was peripheral blood, taken on day 0 of AZD1222 vaccination. This TCR came from an adult in good health. The chain is assembled from TRBV3-1 (or the pseudogene TRBV3-2) and TRBJ2-7; the D region possibly corresponds to TRBD1 (5 bases align). The CDR3 region reads CASSHPSPRGTYEQYF. The nucleotide sequence is given as TGTGCCAGCAGCCATCCCTCCCCTAGGGGAACCTACGAGCAGTACTTC.